These T cell receptor beta chains were read from a single sample in a study of cytomegalovirus exposure and HLA in healthy donors. Data came from immunoSEQ multiplex PCR; TCRdb stores just in-frame clones and leaves some out. In the table there are roughly 250,000 clones, 90% of which are singletons. The sample comprised PBMCs. The receptors come from a woman younger than 35 in good health and CMV-seronegative. Each CDR3 is given with its conserved first and last residue. A D gene is named only where the DNA matches it firmly. Only some rows state a clone size, as once, few, many or a class for expanded clones.

TGTGCCAGCAGCTCGGCCGGGACAGGGGTTGGCTACACCTTC,CASSSAGTGVGYTF,TRBV7-9,14,TRBD1,TRBJ1-2,.
TGTGCCAGCTCACAGTTCGACAGGGGGCCGTCCGAGCGCTACTATGGCTACACCTTC,CASSQFDRGPSERYYGYTF,TRBV18,19,TRBD1,TRBJ1-2,.
TGTGCCAGCAGCTTAGCGAGGACTACGGACACCGGGGAGCTGTTTTTT,CASSLARTTDTGELFF,TRBV7-2,16,.,TRBJ2-2,.
TGCGCCAGCAGCAGGGGACAGAAAGAGACCCAGTACTTC,CASSRGQKETQYF,TRBV5-1,13,TRBD1,TRBJ2-5,.
TGCGCCAGCAGCTTCGGAAACAGGGGTCCCGGGGAGCTGTTTTTT,CASSFGNRGPGELFF,TRBV5-1,15,TRBD1,TRBJ2-2,.
TGTGCCAGCCAAGGGGGACGGGGAAGGTATGGCTACACCTTC,CASQGGRGRYGYTF,TRBV28,14,.,TRBJ1-2,.
TGTGCCAGCAGCCAAGGGGGGGGTGGTCAGCCCCAGCATTTT,CASSQGGGGQPQHF,TRBV14,14,.,TRBJ1-5,.
TGTGCCAGCAGTGGGGGGGAGGGCCTCGTTAACACCGGGGAGCTGTTTTTT,CASSGGEGLVNTGELFF,TRBV2,17,TRBD2,TRBJ2-2,once
TGTGCCAGCTCACCACCGACAGGGTGGAATCAGCCCCAGCATTTT,CASSPPTGWNQPQHF,TRBV18,15,TRBD1,TRBJ1-5,.
TGTGCCAGCAGCCGCGCGGTGATCACCGGGGAGCTGTTTTTT,CASSRAVITGELFF,TRBV7-9,14,.,TRBJ2-2,.
TGTGCCAGCAGCTTGGCTCACTGGACAGTAGGGGAGACCCAGTACTTC,CASSLAHWTVGETQYF,TRBV5-8,16,.,TRBJ2-5,once
TGTGCCAGCAGCTTACGTCCTTGGGAGGATGGCTACACCTTC,CASSLRPWEDGYTF,TRBV7-2,14,.,TRBJ1-2,.
TGTGCCAGCAGCTCGGAGGGATACACCGGGGAGCTGTTTTTT,CASSSEGYTGELFF,TRBV7-6,14,.,TRBJ2-2,.
TGTGCCAGCAGTTTAGGGGGGGCGGCCAAAAACATTCAGTACTTC,CASSLGGAAKNIQYF,TRBV28,15,.,TRBJ2-4,.
TGCGCCAGCAGCTCTGACAGAACCAATTGGGCCAAAAACATTCAGTACTTC,CASSSDRTNWAKNIQYF,TRBV5-1,17,.,TRBJ2-4,.
TGTGCCAGCAGCTTTGGGGTAGCGGACTATGGCTACACCTTC,CASSFGVADYGYTF,TRBV5-6,14,.,TRBJ1-2,.
TGTGCCTGGGGACAGGGTAGGGAGACCCAGTACTTC,CAWGQGRETQYF,TRBV30,12,TRBD1,TRBJ2-5,.
TGCAGCGTTGTTAGGCGGGGGGGCAGAGATACGCAGTATTTT,CSVVRRGGRDTQYF,TRBV29-1,14,TRBD2,TRBJ2-3,once
TGTGCCAGCAGCGTATCCACTACTAGCGGGGGGGCCAATGAGCAGTTCTTC,CASSVSTTSGGANEQFF,TRBV9,17,TRBD2,TRBJ2-1,.
TGTGCCAGCAGTGAAGAGGGAGAGCAGTTCTTC,CASSEEGEQFF,TRBV6-5,11,.,TRBJ2-1,.
TGTGCCAGCAGCGTAGTAGCGGGGCTAGGAGATACGCAGTATTTT,CASSVVAGLGDTQYF,TRBV9,15,TRBD2,TRBJ2-3,once
TGTGCCAGCAGCGTTCACAGGTCCACAGATACGCAGTATTTT,CASSVHRSTDTQYF,TRBV9,14,.,TRBJ2-3,.
TGTGCCAGCAGCTTTTATATGAACACTGAAGCTTTCTTT,CASSFYMNTEAFF,TRBV5-4,13,.,TRBJ1-1,.
TGCGCCAGCAGCGCAAATACAGGGGGCAACACTGAAGCTTTCTTT,CASSANTGGNTEAFF,TRBV4-3,15,TRBD1,TRBJ1-1,.
TGTGCCAGCACTGGATTGACTAACCGACACTACAATGAGCAGTTCTTC,CASTGLTNRHYNEQFF,TRBV21-1,16,.,TRBJ2-1,.
TGTGCCAGCAGCGTAGGGCTAGCGGGGGGCACAGATACGCAGTATTTT,CASSVGLAGGTDTQYF,TRBV9,16,TRBD2,TRBJ2-3,.
TGTGCCAGCGGCCTAGGGGGCTACACTGAAGCTTTCTTT,CASGLGGYTEAFF,TRBV11-2,13,TRBD1,TRBJ1-1,.
TGTGCCAGCGGTGCGGGGAACCTTATCCATGAGCAGTTCTTC,CASGAGNLIHEQFF,TRBV7-6,14,.,TRBJ2-1,.
TGTGCCAGCAGTTCCCATACAGGGACTAGCGGGGGGGGAGCCTACAATGAGCAGTTCTTC,CASSSHTGTSGGGAYNEQFF,TRBV28,20,TRBD2,TRBJ2-1,once
TGTGCCAGCAGTGTAGGCGGGGCTAGCACAGATACGCAGTATTTT,CASSVGGASTDTQYF,TRBV6-4,15,.,TRBJ2-3,.
TGTGCCAGCAGTTACGGCGGGGGCTTCTATGGCTACACCTTC,CASSYGGGFYGYTF,TRBV6-5,14,.,TRBJ1-2,.
TGTGCCAGCAGTTTAAACAGTTTCTCTGGAAACACCATATATTTT,CASSLNSFSGNTIYF,TRBV27,15,.,TRBJ1-3,.
TGCGCCAGCAGCCAAGGCGGACAGGGGGGTAATTCACCCCTCCACTTT,CASSQGGQGGNSPLHF,TRBV4-1,16,TRBD1,TRBJ1-6,few
TGTGCCAGCAGTTTCCCGGACAGGCTGTACGAGCAGTACTTC,CASSFPDRLYEQYF,TRBV28,14,TRBD1,TRBJ2-7,.
TGTGCCAGTACCAATATCCGGGACAGGGCCCATAATTCACCCCTCCACTTT,CASTNIRDRAHNSPLHF,TRBV19,17,TRBD1,TRBJ1-6,.
TGCAGTGCTAAGAGCTATGGCTACACCTTC,CSAKSYGYTF,TRBV20-1,10,.,TRBJ1-2,.
TGTGCCAGCAGCTTGGCGGACAGGGGGCTGGATACGCAGTATTTT,CASSLADRGLDTQYF,TRBV11-2,15,TRBD1,TRBJ2-3,.
TGTGCCAGCAGTTTAAGGGGGGGCCCCAAAATGAACACTGAAGCTTTCTTT,CASSLRGGPKMNTEAFF,TRBV27,17,.,TRBJ1-1,.
TGTGCCAGCAGCCCTCGGACTACGAGGCGTGAAGCTTTCTTT,CASSPRTTRREAFF,TRBV13,14,.,TRBJ1-1,.
TGCGCCAGCAGCCAGGGGACAGGGAAAACCTACGAGCAGTACTTC,CASSQGTGKTYEQYF,TRBV4-3,15,TRBD1,TRBJ2-7,once
TGTGCCAGCATAAAAGGGGGCGAGCAGTACTTC,CASIKGGEQYF,TRBV2,11,.,TRBJ2-7,.
TGTGCCAGCAGTTTTAGCCGAGGCGGCTACACCTTC,CASSFSRGGYTF,TRBV27,12,.,TRBJ1-2,.
TGTGCCAGCAGTTTATCAGGGGTTCTTAACACTGAAGCTTTCTTT,CASSLSGVLNTEAFF,TRBV27,15,.,TRBJ1-1,once
TGTGCCAGCAGTGGAACAGGGGGCACCGAGCAGTACTTC,CASSGTGGTEQYF,TRBV2,13,TRBD1,TRBJ2-7,.
TGTGCCAGTAGTATCGGAGGGACAGGGGCCTACGAGCAGTACTTC,CASSIGGTGAYEQYF,TRBV19,15,TRBD1,TRBJ2-7,.
TGCGCCAGCAGCCAAGGAGGATTCGCTGAAGCTTTCTTT,CASSQGGFAEAFF,TRBV4-3,13,.,TRBJ1-1,.
TGTGCCACCAGCAGAACTCCGAATATTGGGGGGGTGGTTGAGCAGTACTTC,CATSRTPNIGGVVEQYF,TRBV15,17,TRBD2,TRBJ2-7,.
TGTGCCAGCAGTTCCATTCACAGGAACACTGAAGCTTTCTTT,CASSSIHRNTEAFF,TRBV27,14,.,TRBJ1-1,.
TGTGCCAGCAGCTTGGCTCTAGCGGGGGCCAATGAGCAGTTCTTC,CASSLALAGANEQFF,TRBV5-4,15,TRBD2,TRBJ2-1,.
TGTGCCAGCAGCTTCACAGTAGGACACTCCTACGAGCAGTACTTC,CASSFTVGHSYEQYF,TRBV7-8,15,.,TRBJ2-7,.
TGCGCCAGCAGCCAGGGACAGGTGGGTGGGACTGAAGCTTTCTTT,CASSQGQVGGTEAFF,TRBV5-1,15,TRBD1,TRBJ1-1,.
TGTGCCAGCTCACCCCAAGAAGCCGGGACAGGGGCAGGGAACTATGGCTACACCTTC,CASSPQEAGTGAGNYGYTF,TRBV18,19,TRBD1,TRBJ1-2,.
TGCGCCAGCAGTGCCGTGGCTAGCGGCCACCCAGATACGCAGTATTTT,CASSAVASGHPDTQYF,TRBV10-1,16,TRBD2,TRBJ2-3,.
TGTGCCAGCAGCTTAGGGAGGAATACAGATACGCAGTATTTT,CASSLGRNTDTQYF,TRBV11-2,14,.,TRBJ2-3,once
TGTGCCAGCAGATCAGGGGGCTTGGAGACCCAGTACTTC,CASRSGGLETQYF,TRBV28,13,TRBD1,TRBJ2-5,.
TGTGCCAGCAGCATGCAGGGCCCTGAAGCTTTCTTT,CASSMQGPEAFF,TRBV5-6,12,.,TRBJ1-1,.
TGTGCCAGCAGTAAGGGACTAGCCTATGAGCAGTTCTTC,CASSKGLAYEQFF,TRBV6-1,13,TRBD2,TRBJ2-1,.